The 27 T cell receptor beta chains presented below share a single source sample, sequenced in a study of T cell responses to AZD1222 COVID-19 vaccine. The method was immunoSEQ multiplex PCR; TCRdb's version includes in-frame clones alone and lacks a portion of them. The sample carries under 200,000 clones, just over 90% recorded once. The material sequenced was peripheral blood, taken on day 0 of AZD1222 vaccination. The receptors derive from an adult in good health.

This clone was observed a single time. The chain uses TRBV4-1 and TRBJ1-2, with 10 bases that match TRBD1. Germline V gene data show CDR1 as MGHRA and CDR2 as YSYEKL. The CDR3 length is 15 residues. V shed 8 bases, J shed 2 bases, and the junction held 8 bases outside the gene matches. The CDR3 coding sequence is TGCGCCAGCCGAGCTCCGGGACAGGGGAACTATGGCTACACCTTC. It specifies CASRAPGQGNYGYTF.

V usage is TRBV7-9 and J usage is TRBJ2-1; 10 bases match TRBD1. CDR1 is SEHNR, CDR2 FQNEAQ, per germline (reference sequence). This CDR3 contains 15 residues. After removal of 5 bases from V and 8 bases from J, the junction contained 9 bases not matched to a gene. CDR3 sequence (DNA): TGTGCCAGCAGCCAGGAGGACAGGGGGAATCATGAGCAGTTCTTC. The encoded protein is CASSQEDRGNHEQFF.

The gene calls are TRBV19 and TRBJ2-7; 11 bases match TRBD2. Germline V CDR1 and CDR2: LNHDA, SQIVND (reference sequence). The CDR3 has 15 amino acids. V trimming: 6 bases; J trimming: 4 bases; junction bases outside the gene matches: 8. The CDR3 loop is CASRELAGEEYEQYF. The CDR3 DNA reads as TGTGCCAGTAGGGAACTAGCGGGAGAGGAGTACGAGCAGTACTTC.

This chain joins TRBV21-1 and TRBJ1-2. TRBV21-1 is designated a pseudogene. The CDR3 extends over 14 amino acids. CDR3 in DNA: TGTGCCAGCAGCAAAGCGGTTAGTGGTTGCGGCTACACCTTC. Translated: CASSKAVSGCGYTF.

The chain joins TRBV27 to TRBJ1-4, with TRBD1 matching over 7 bases. Germline V gene sequence: CDR1 MNHEY, CDR2 SMNVEV (reference sequence). After removal of 6 bases from V and 2 bases from J, the junction contained 9 bases not matched to a gene. The CDR3 consists of 16 residues. The CDR3: CASSPQKGQTNEKLFF. The CDR3 coding sequence is TGTGCCAGCAGCCCACAGAAGGGACAGACTAATGAAAAACTGTTTTTT.

In this sample, this clone turned up a few times. The chain links TRBV11-2 to TRBJ2-5; TRBD2 matches at 12 bases. In germline, CDR1 is SGHAT, CDR2 FQNNGV. Losses at the gene ends were 2 bases for V and 4 bases for J; bases not matched to a gene: 11. The CDR3 totals 18 residues. In nucleotides, the CDR3 is TGTGCCAGCAGCTTAAGAGTACCGGGACTAGCGGGTGTAGAGACCCAGTACTTC. Protein sequence: CASSLRVPGLAGVETQYF.

The chain couples TRBV29-1 to TRBJ2-2; TRBD1 agrees at 9 bases. The trim removed 4 bases at V and 3 bases at J, leaving 9 bases unmatched. CDR1 is SQVTM, CDR2 ANQGSEA, per germline. The CDR3 is made up of 16 amino acids. CDR3: CSVGVQGATDTGELFF. The CDR3 DNA sequence: TGCAGCGTTGGGGTACAGGGGGCGACGGACACCGGGGAGCTGTTTTTT.

V usage is TRBV28 and J usage is TRBJ1-2, with TRBD1 matching over 9 bases. The V segment lost 6 bases and the J segment 8 bases; nucleotides outside the gene matches: 13. The CDR3 is 15 residues long. Germline V gene sequence: CDR1 MDHEN, CDR2 SYDVKM. CDR3 residues: CASSLMSRTGEGYTF. CDR3 DNA sequence: TGTGCCAGCAGCCTCATGAGCAGGACAGGGGAAGGCTACACCTTC.

V and J are TRBV7-8 and TRBJ2-1; no clear D. Germline CDR1 reads SGHVS; CDR2 reads FQNEAQ. The CDR3 spans 13 residues. Trimming cost V 3 bases and J 8 bases, with 11 bases left between them. CDR3 sequence (DNA): TGTGCCAGCAGCTTTTACAAGGGTGATGAGCAGTTCTTC. Its protein product is CASSFYKGDEQFF.

This chain links TRBV19 with TRBJ1-5; D is unresolved. Per the germline V gene, CDR1 is LNHDA and CDR2 is SQIVND (reference sequence). With 5 bases removed from V and 0 bases from J, the gap between germline ends came to 17 bases. The CDR3 has 17 amino acids. Here the CDR3 reads CASSLDGPSLSNQPQHF. The DNA of the CDR3 is TGTGCCAGTAGTCTGGACGGGCCATCACTTAGCAATCAGCCCCAGCATTTT.

J is TRBJ2-2 and V is TRBV7-8, with 7 bases lining up with TRBD2. The CDR3 has 14 residues. CDR1 is SGHVS, CDR2 FQNEAQ, per germline. The V segment lost 3 bases and the J segment 9 bases; nucleotides outside the gene matches: 7. The CDR3 nucleotides read TGTGCCAGCAGCTTCTCGATGGGGGGGAGGGAGCTGTTTTTT. It is translated as CASSFSMGGRELFF. Full variable domain (outside the CDR3, taken from reference TRBV7-8 and TRBJ2-2): GAGVSQSPRYKVAKRGQDVALRCDPISGHVSLFWYQQALGQGPEFLTYFQNEAQLDKSGLPSDRFFAERPEGSVSTLKIQRTQQEDSAVYLCASSFSMGGRELFFGEGSRLTVL.

The rearrangement uses TRBV19 and TRBJ1-5, with D perhaps TRBD1 (5 bases). V was trimmed by 7 bases and J by 4 bases, leaving 11 bases between them. This CDR3 has 13 residues. The germline gives CDR1 LNHDA, CDR2 SQIVND (reference sequence). The CDR3 sequence: CASTATVNQPQHF. CDR3 bases: TGTGCCAGTACCGCGACAGTTAATCAGCCCCAGCATTTT.

The CDR3 DNA reads as TGTGCCAGCGGATTCCGGGACAGGGATCAGCCCCAGCATTTT. It is translated as CASGFRDRDQPQHF. This chain connects TRBV27 to TRBJ1-5; 9 bases are a match to TRBD1. The V and J ends lost 8 bases and 5 bases, in that order; junction bases with no gene match: 7. The germline gives CDR1 MNHEY, CDR2 SMNVEV (reference sequence). This CDR3 is built from 14 residues.

The chain has TRBV7-9 and TRBJ1-3; TRBD1 might be the D (6 bases). Trimming stripped 8 bases from V and 0 bases from J, with 17 bases between. Germline lookup yields CDR1 SEHNR and CDR2 FQNEAQ (reference sequence). The CDR3 loop spans 16 amino acids. The CDR3 is CASQLGGAYSGNTIYF. CDR3 in DNA: TGTGCCAGCCAGCTTGGGGGGGCCTACTCTGGAAACACCATATATTTT.

V is TRBV5-5 and J is TRBJ1-5, with D tentatively TRBD1 (5 bases). The CDR3 covers 16 residues. In germline, CDR1 is SGHKS, CDR2 YYEKEE (reference sequence). V lost 3 bases and J lost 2, with 15 bases in between. CDR3 nucleotides: TGTGCCAGCAGCTCTCAGACAGCGATCGGCAATCAGCCCCAGCATTTT. Protein product: CASSSQTAIGNQPQHF.

The chain joins TRBV27 to TRBJ1-1; 9 bases match TRBD1. The CDR3 runs 17 residues. CDR1 is MNHEY and CDR2 is SMNVEV in the germline V gene (reference sequence). The V and J ends lost 5 bases and 1 base, in that order; junction bases with no gene match: 11. The CDR3 region is CASSPLSLQGANTEAFF. The CDR3 DNA is TGTGCCAGCAGTCCCCTTTCTCTACAGGGGGCGAACACTGAAGCTTTCTTT.

As to this clone: Other nucleotide sequences from this sample produce the same CDR3. The CDR3 DNA reads TGCGCCAGCAGCCTGGCAGAGAACACTGAAGCTTTCTTT. Translation gives CASSLAENTEAFF. The rearrangement joins TRBV5-1 to TRBJ1-1; D is ambiguous. Per the germline V gene, CDR1 is SGHRS and CDR2 is YFSETQ. The V gene lost 4 bases and the J gene lost 1 base, with 8 bases spanning the gap. This CDR3 has 13 amino acids.

This clone turned up a few times. The genes are TRBV3-1 (or the pseudogene TRBV3-2) and TRBJ2-1; maybe TRBD1 (5 bases). CDR1 and CDR2 from the germline V gene are LGHDT and YNNKEL (reference sequence). The V gene lost 1 base and the J gene lost 0 bases, with 13 bases spanning the gap. The CDR3 is 17 residues long. This chain's CDR3 is CASSQGQPLDSYNEQFF. CDR3 sequence (DNA): TGTGCCAGCAGCCAAGGACAGCCTCTAGACTCCTACAATGAGCAGTTCTTC.

The chain uses TRBV21-1 and TRBJ2-1; TRBD2 is the table's D call and was not checked against the DNA. TRBV21-1 is a pseudogene. The CDR3 loop spans 16 amino acids. The CDR3 region is CASSPLWREGGDEQFF. As DNA, the CDR3 is TGTGCCAGCAGCCCTCTTTGGCGGGAGGGGGGGGATGAGCAGTTCTTC.

The chain joins TRBV12-3 or TRBV12-4 to TRBJ2-7; D is unclear. The CDR3 extends over 11 amino acids. The V and J ends lost 3 bases and 4 bases respectively, with 4 bases between them. The CDR3 sequence is CASSFSYEQYF. DNA for the CDR3: TGTGCCAGCAGTTTCTCTTACGAGCAGTACTTC.

This clone was recorded once. The chain uses TRBV19 and TRBJ2-1; 7 nucleotides match TRBD2. J was trimmed by 2 bases and V by 4 bases; bases with no gene match: 8. Germline CDR1 is LNHDA and CDR2 is SQIVND (reference sequence). The CDR3 loop spans 16 amino acids. The CDR3 loop reads CASSNMGGSPYNEQFF. CDR3 sequence (DNA): TGTGCCAGTAGTAATATGGGCGGGAGCCCCTACAATGAGCAGTTCTTC.

CDR3: CASTLLGGANTGELFF. CDR3 in DNA: TGCGCCAGCACCCTGTTGGGGGGCGCGAACACCGGGGAGCTGTTTTTT. The V call is TRBV10-2, the J call TRBJ2-2; D may correspond to TRBD1 or TRBD2 (6 bases each). The CDR3 is 16 residues long. Deletions cut 7 bases from V and 0 bases from J, with 15 bases between. The germline gives CDR1 WSHSY, CDR2 SAAADI.

The CDR3 here is CSVEDRVTSGRASYEQYF. CDR3 coding DNA: TGCAGCGTTGAAGATCGCGTGACTAGCGGGAGAGCCTCCTACGAGCAGTACTTC. This chain uses TRBV29-1 with TRBJ2-7; 12 bases are shared with TRBD2. This CDR3 is built from 18 residues. CDR1 SQVTM and CDR2 ANQGSEA come from the germline V gene. After removal of 0 bases from V and 0 bases from J, the junction contained 9 bases not matched to a gene.

The chain uses TRBV27 and TRBJ1-4; D not certain. The germline V gene has CDR1 MNHEY and CDR2 SMNVEV (reference sequence). V was shortened by 5 bases and J by 0 bases, with 13 bases between the two germline ends. This CDR3 is built from 16 residues. This chain's CDR3 is CASSPGITATNEKLFF. The CDR3 region has the DNA TGTGCCAGCAGTCCCGGGATCACGGCAACTAATGAAAAACTGTTTTTT.

This chain joins TRBV24-1 and TRBJ2-2; possible D gene TRBD2, 7 bases. Germline V lookup: CDR1 KGHDR, CDR2 SFDVKD. Trimming pared 4 bases from V and 5 bases from J, leaving 13 bases between. The CDR3 consists of 15 residues. The CDR3: CATSDRGAWTGELFF. In DNA, the CDR3 is TGTGCCACCAGTGACCGGGGGGCTTGGACCGGGGAGCTGTTTTTT.

The chain employs TRBV5-6 and TRBJ2-7; 7 positions match TRBD1. The CDR3 has 17 amino acids. From germline, CDR1 is SGHDT and CDR2 YYEEEE. V lost 5 bases, J lost 5 bases, and 19 bases stayed unmatched. CDR3 coding DNA: TGTGCCAGCAGATTGACCGGCGGACAGGTTTTTTACCACGAGCAGTACTTC. This codes for CASRLTGGQVFYHEQYF.

This rearrangement joins TRBV5-1 to TRBJ2-6; perhaps TRBD2 as D (5 bases). V gave up 4 bases and J gave up 0 bases, with 11 bases separating them. The germline V gene has CDR1 SGHRS and CDR2 YFSETQ. The CDR3 has 16 residues. CDR3 protein: CASSLDRGSGANVLTF. For the CDR3, the DNA is TGCGCCAGCAGCCTGGACCGGGGCTCTGGGGCCAACGTCCTGACTTTC.